The clone carrying this TCR beta chain appeared a few times. The antigen is unknown. This sample stems from a study of T cells in Graves' hyperthyroidism and ophthalmopathy. Study-level results: The model foresaw ophthalmopathy a median 6.5 months prior to onset. Most clonotypes expanded in thyroid above 0.001 were likewise present in blood.

The CDR3 regions of TCR beta were amplified from RNA transcripts. Primed by the HTBI set, a first-round RT-PCR was run on the TCR CDR3. Each CDR3 protein is one row after TCRdb ran MiXCR on the multiplex PCR reads. The sample comprises a few hundred thousand distinct CDR3 sequences, less than 20% of which are singletons, and 40% rests with the top ten. Those patients with uncontrolled infection, other autoimmune disease, pregnancy or lactation were excluded. Orbital computed tomography, thyroid ultrasound, serum thyroxine and TRAb, and clinical symptoms together informed the diagnoses. V was cut by 1 base and J by 4 bases, with 16 bases left in between. Germline V lookup: CDR1 SQVTM, CDR2 ANQGSEA. The CDR3 has 15 residues.

Sample: blood. The chain carries TRBV29-1 and TRBJ1-2; weak D call: TRBD1 (5 bases). The clonotype originates from a man between 18 and 29 years old with Graves' ophthalmopathy. CDR3 region: CSVEVVVQDRYGYTF. The CDR3 DNA sequence: TGCAGCGTTGAAGTCGTGGTACAGGACCGCTATGGCTACACCTTC.